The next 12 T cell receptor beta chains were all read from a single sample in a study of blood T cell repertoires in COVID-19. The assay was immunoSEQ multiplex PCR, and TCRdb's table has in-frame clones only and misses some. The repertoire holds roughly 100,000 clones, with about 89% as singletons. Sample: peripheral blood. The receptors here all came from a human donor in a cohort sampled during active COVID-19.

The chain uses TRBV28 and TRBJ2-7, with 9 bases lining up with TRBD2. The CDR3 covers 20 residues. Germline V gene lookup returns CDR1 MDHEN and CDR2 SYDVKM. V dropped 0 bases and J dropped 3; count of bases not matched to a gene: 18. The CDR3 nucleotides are TGTGCCAGCAGTTTATGGTTTAGCGGGAGCTCGATTTTATCAAACTACGAGCAGTACTTC. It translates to CASSLWFSGSSILSNYEQYF.

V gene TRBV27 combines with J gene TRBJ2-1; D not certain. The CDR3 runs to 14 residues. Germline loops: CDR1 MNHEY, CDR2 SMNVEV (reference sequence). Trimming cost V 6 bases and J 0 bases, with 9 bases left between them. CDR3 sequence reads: CASRVLSSYNEQFF. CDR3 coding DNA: TGTGCCAGCAGAGTACTAAGCTCCTACAATGAGCAGTTCTTC.

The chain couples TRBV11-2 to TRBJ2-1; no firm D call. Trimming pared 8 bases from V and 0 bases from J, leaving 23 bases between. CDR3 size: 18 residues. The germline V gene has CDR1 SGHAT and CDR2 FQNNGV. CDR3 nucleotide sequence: TGTGCCAGCCACAATTCGTTATTAGCTGCAAGCTCCTACAATGAGCAGTTCTTC. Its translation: CASHNSLLAASSYNEQFF. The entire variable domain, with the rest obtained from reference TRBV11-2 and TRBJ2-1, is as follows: EAGVAQSPRYKIIEKRQSVAFWCNPISGHATLYWYQQILGQGPKLLIQFQNNGVVDDSQLPKDRFSAERLKGVDSTLKIQPAKLEDSAVYLCASHNSLLAASSYNEQFFGPGTRLTVL.

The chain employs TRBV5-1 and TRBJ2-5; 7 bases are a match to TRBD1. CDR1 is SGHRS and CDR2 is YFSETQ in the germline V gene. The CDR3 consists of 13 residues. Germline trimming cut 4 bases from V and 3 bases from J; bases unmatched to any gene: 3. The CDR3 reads CASSRDREETQYF. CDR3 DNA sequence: TGCGCCAGCAGCCGAGACAGGGAAGAGACCCAGTACTTC.

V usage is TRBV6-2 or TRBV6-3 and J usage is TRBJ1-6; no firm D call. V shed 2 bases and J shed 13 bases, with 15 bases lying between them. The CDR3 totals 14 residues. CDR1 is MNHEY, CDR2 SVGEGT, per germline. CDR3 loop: CASSYTSGYYPLHF. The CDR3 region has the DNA TGTGCCAGCAGTTACACCTCCGGATACTATCCCCTCCACTTT.

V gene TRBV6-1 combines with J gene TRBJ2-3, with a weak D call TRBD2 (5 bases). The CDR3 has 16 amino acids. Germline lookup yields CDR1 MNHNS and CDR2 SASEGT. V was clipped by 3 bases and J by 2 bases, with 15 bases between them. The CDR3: CASSEGTSMNTDTQYF. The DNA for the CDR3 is TGTGCCAGCAGTGAGGGCACTAGTATGAACACAGATACGCAGTATTTT.

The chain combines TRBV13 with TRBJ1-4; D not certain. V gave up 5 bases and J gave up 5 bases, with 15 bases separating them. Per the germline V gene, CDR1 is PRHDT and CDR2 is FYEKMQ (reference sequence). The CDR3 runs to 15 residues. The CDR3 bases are TGTGCCAGCAGCCCTCTGGGCCAGAAAAATGAAAAACTGTTTTTT. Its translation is CASSPLGQKNEKLFF.

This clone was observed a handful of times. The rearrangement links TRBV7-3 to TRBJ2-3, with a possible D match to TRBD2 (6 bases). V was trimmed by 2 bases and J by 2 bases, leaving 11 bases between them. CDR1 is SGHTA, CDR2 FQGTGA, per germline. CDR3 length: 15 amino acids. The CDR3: CASSLAGGVTDTQYF. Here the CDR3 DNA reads TGTGCCAGCAGCTTAGCGGGCGGGGTCACAGATACGCAGTATTTT. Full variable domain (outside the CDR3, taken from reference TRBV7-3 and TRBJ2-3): GAGVSQTPSNKVTEKGKYVELRCDPISGHTALYWYRQSLGQGPEFLIYFQGTGAADDSGLPNDRFFAVRPEGSVSTLKIQRTERGDSAVYLCASSLAGGVTDTQYFGPGTRLTVL.

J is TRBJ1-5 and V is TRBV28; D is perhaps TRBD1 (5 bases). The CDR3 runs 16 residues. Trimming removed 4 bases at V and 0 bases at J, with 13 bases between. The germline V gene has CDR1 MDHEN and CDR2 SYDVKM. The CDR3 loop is CASSYRQLSSNQPQHF. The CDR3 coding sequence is TGTGCCAGCAGTTACCGACAGCTTAGTAGCAATCAGCCCCAGCATTTT.

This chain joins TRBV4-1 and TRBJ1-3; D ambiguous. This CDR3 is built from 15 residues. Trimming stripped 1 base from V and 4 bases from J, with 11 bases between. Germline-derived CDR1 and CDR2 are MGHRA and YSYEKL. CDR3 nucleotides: TGCGCCAGCAGCCAAGGTCGGGTGAGAGGAAACACCATATATTTT. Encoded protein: CASSQGRVRGNTIYF.

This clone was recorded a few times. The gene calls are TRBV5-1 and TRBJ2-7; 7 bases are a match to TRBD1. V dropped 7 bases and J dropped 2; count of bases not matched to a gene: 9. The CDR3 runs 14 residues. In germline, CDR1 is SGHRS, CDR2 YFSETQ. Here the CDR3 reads CASGETGAAYEQYF. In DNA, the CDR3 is TGCGCCAGCGGAGAAACAGGGGCAGCCTACGAGCAGTACTTC.

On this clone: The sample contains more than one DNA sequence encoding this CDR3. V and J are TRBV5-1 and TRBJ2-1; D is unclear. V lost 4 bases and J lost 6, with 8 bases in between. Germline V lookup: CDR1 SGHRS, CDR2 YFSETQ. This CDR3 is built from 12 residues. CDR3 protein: CASSLSGNEQFF. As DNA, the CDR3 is TGCGCCAGCAGCCTATCGGGCAATGAGCAGTTCTTC.